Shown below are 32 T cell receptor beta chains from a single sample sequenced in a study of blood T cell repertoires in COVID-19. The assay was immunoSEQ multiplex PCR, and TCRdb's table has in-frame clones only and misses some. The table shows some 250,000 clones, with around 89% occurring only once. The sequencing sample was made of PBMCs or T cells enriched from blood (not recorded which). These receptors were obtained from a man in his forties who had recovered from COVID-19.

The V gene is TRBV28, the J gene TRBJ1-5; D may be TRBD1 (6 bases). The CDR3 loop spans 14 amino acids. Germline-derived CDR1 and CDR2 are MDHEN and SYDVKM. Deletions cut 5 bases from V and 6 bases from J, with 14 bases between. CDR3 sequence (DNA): TGTGCCAGCAGTATACAGGGTGAGGGTCAGCCCCAGCATTTT. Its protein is CASSIQGEGQPQHF.

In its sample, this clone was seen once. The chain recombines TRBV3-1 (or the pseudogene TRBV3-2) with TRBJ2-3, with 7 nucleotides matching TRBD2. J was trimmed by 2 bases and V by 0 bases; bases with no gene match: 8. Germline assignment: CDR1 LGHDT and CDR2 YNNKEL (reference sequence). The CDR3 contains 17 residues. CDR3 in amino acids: CASSQDGGGTYTDTQYF. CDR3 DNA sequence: TGTGCCAGCAGCCAAGATGGGGGGGGGACCTACACAGATACGCAGTATTTT.

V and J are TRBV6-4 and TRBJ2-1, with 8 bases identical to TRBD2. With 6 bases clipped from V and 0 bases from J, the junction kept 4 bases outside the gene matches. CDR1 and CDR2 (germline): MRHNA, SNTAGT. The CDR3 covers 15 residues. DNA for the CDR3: TGTGCCAGCAGCAAGGGACTAGACTCCTACAATGAGCAGTTCTTC. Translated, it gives CASSKGLDSYNEQFF.

CDR3 nucleotides: TGTGCCAGCAGCATGGGGCTACTCTCCTACGAGCAGTACTTC. Translating gives CASSMGLLSYEQYF. The gene calls are TRBV28 and TRBJ2-7, with D tentatively TRBD1 (5 bases). Germline values: CDR1 MDHEN, CDR2 SYDVKM. V lost 6 bases and J lost 0, with 12 bases in between. CDR3 size: 14 residues.

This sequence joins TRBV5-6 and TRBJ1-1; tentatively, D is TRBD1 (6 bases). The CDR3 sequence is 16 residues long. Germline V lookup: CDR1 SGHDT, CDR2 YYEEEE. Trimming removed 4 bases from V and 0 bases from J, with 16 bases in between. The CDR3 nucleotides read TGTGCCAGCAGCCCGGTGGGGGCGCTATTGAACACTGAAGCTTTCTTT. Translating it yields CASSPVGALLNTEAFF.

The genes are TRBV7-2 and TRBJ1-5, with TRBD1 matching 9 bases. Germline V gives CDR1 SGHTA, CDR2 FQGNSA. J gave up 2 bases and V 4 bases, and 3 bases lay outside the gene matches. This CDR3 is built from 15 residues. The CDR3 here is CASSWTGEGNQPQHF. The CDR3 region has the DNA TGTGCCAGCAGCTGGACAGGGGAGGGCAATCAGCCCCAGCATTTT.

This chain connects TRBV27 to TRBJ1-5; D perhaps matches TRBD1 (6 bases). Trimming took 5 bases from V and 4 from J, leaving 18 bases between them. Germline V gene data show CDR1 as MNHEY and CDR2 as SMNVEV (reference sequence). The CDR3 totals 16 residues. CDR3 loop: CASSLRGGAVNQPQHF. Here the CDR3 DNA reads TGTGCCAGCAGTCTAAGGGGGGGGGCGGTAAATCAGCCCCAGCATTTT.

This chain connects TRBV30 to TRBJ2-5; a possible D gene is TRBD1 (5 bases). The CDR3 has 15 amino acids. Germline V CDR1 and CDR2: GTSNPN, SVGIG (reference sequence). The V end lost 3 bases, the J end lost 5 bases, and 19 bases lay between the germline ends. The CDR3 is CAWRKGAGRMETQYF. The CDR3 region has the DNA TGTGCCTGGAGGAAAGGGGCAGGACGGATGGAGACCCAGTACTTC.

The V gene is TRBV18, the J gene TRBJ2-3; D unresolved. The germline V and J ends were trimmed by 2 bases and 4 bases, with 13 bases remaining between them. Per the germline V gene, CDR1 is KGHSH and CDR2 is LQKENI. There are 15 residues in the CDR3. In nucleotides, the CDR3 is TGTGCCAGCTCACCAGGTCTGAGCTCCGCAGATACGCAGTATTTT. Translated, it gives CASSPGLSSADTQYF.

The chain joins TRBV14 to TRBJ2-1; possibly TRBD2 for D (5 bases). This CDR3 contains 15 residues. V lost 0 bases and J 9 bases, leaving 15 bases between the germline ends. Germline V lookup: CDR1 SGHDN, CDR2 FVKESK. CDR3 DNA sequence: TGTGCCAGCAGCCAAGATGGGCTAAGCGCGGGTGAGCAGTTCTTC. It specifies CASSQDGLSAGEQFF. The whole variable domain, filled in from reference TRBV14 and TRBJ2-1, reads EAGVTQFPSHSVIEKGQTVTLRCDPISGHDNLYWYRRVMGKEIKFLLHFVKESKQDESGMPNNRFLAERTGGTYSTLKVQPAELEDSGVYFCASSQDGLSAGEQFFGPGTRLTVL.

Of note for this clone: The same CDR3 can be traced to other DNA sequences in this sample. The CDR3 here is CASSIQANSNQPQHF. For the CDR3, the DNA is TGTGCCAGTAGTATCCAAGCAAATAGCAATCAGCCCCAGCATTTT. The J gene is TRBJ1-5, the V gene TRBV19; D gene ambiguous. The CDR3 totals 15 residues. Germline V CDR1 and CDR2: LNHDA, SQIVND (reference sequence). V lost 3 bases and J 0 bases, leaving 9 bases between the germline ends. Full variable domain (rest looked up from reference TRBV19 and TRBJ1-5): DGGITQSPKYLFRKEGQNVTLSCEQNLNHDAMYWYRQDPGQGLRLIYYSQIVNDFQKGDIAEGYSVSREKKESFPLTVTSAQKNPTAFYLCASSIQANSNQPQHFGDGTRLSIL.

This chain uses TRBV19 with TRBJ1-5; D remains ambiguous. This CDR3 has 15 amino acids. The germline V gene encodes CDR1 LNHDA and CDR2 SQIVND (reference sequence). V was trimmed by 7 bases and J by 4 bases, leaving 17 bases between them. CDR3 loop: CASIIAVGRNQPQHF. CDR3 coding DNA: TGTGCCAGTATCATAGCCGTTGGTAGGAATCAGCCCCAGCATTTT.

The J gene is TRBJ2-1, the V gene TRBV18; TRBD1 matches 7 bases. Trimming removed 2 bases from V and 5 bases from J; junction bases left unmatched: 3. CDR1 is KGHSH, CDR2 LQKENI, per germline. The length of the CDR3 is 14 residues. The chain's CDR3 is CASSPTGANNEQFF. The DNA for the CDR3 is TGTGCCAGCTCACCAACAGGGGCCAACAATGAGCAGTTCTTC.

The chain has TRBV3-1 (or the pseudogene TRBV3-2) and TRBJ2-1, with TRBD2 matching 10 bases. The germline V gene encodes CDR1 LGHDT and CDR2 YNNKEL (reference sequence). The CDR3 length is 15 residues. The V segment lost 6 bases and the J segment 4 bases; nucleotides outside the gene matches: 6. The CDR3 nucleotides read TGTGCCAGCAGTCCTAGCGGGGGCTTATACAATGAGCAGTTCTTC. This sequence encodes CASSPSGGLYNEQFF.

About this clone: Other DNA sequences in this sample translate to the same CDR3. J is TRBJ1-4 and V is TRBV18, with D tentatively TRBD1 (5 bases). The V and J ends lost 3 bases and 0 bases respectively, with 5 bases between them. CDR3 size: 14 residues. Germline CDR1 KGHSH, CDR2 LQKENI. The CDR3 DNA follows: TGTGCCAGCTCACCCAGGGCAACTAATGAAAAACTGTTTTTT. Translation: CASSPRATNEKLFF.

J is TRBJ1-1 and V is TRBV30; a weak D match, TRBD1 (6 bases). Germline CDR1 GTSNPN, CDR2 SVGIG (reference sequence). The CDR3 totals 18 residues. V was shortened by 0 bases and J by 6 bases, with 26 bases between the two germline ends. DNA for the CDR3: TGTGCCTGGAGTGTAATCGTAGGGATCGAAAGGGGGATGGCTGAAGCTTTCTTT. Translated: CAWSVIVGIERGMAEAFF.

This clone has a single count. The CDR3 loop reads CASSVSRGYGTDTQYF. The CDR3 nucleotides are TGTGCCAGTAGTGTCTCGCGGGGTTATGGAACAGATACGCAGTATTTT. V usage is TRBV19 and J usage is TRBJ2-3, with D perhaps TRBD2 (6 bases). Germline assignment: CDR1 LNHDA and CDR2 SQIVND (reference sequence). V was trimmed by 5 bases and J by 3 bases, leaving 18 bases between them. The CDR3 is made up of 16 amino acids. Variable domain in full (rest from reference TRBV19 and TRBJ2-3): DGGITQSPKYLFRKEGQNVTLSCEQNLNHDAMYWYRQDPGQGLRLIYYSQIVNDFQKGDIAEGYSVSREKKESFPLTVTSAQKNPTAFYLCASSVSRGYGTDTQYFGPGTRLTVL.

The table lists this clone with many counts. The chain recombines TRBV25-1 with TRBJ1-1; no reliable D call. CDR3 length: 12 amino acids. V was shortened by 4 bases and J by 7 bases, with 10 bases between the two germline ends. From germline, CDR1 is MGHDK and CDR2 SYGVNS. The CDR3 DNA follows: TGTGCCAGCAGTGTGGGCGATTTTGAAGCTTTCTTT. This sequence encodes CASSVGDFEAFF.

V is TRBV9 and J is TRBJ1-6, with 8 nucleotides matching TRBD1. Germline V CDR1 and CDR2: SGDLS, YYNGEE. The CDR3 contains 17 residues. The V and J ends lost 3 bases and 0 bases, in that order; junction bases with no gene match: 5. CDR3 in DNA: TGTGCCAGCAGCGCAGGGGGCGCGAACTCCTATAATTCACCCCTCCACTTT. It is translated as CASSAGGANSYNSPLHF.

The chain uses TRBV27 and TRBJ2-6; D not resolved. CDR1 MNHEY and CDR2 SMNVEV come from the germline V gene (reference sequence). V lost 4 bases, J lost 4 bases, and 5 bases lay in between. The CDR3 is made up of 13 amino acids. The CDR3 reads CASSSFGANVLTF. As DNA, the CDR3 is TGTGCCAGCAGTTCTTTCGGGGCCAACGTCCTGACTTTC.

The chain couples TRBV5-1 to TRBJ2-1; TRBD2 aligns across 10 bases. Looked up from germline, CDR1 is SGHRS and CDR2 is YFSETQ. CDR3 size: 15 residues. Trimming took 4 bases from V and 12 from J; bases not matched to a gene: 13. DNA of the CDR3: TGCGCCAGCAGCCCGTCGGCAAGCGGGGGGGAAAGGCAGTTCTTC. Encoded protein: CASSPSASGGERQFF. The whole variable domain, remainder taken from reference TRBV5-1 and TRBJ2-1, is KAGVTQTPRYLIKTRGQQVTLSCSPISGHRSVSWYQQTPGQGLQFLFEYFSETQRNKGNFPGRFSGRQFSNSRSEMNVSTLELGDSALYLCASSPSASGGERQFFGPGTRLTVL.

This chain's CDR3 is CASSWDRGIYEQYF. The CDR3 region has the DNA TGTGCCAGCAGCTGGGACAGGGGGATCTACGAGCAGTACTTC. V gene TRBV5-5 combines with J gene TRBJ2-7, with 11 bases aligning to TRBD1. This CDR3 spans 14 amino acids. CDR1 and CDR2 (germline): SGHKS, YYEKEE (reference sequence). J lost 3 bases, V lost 3 bases, and 2 bases had no gene match.

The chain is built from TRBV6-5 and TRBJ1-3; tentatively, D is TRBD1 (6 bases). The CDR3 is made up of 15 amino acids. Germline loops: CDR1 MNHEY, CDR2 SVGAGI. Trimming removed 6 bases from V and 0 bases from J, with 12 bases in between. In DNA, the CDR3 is TGTGCCAGCAGACCCGACAGGCTCTCTGGAAACACCATATATTTT. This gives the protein CASRPDRLSGNTIYF.

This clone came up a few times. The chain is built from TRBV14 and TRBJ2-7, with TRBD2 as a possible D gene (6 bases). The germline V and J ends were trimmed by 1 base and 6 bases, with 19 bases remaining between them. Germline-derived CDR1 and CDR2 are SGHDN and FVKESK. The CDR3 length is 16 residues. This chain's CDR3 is CASSQGFLPWRAEQYF. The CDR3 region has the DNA TGTGCCAGCAGCCAAGGATTCTTGCCATGGAGGGCCGAGCAGTACTTC.

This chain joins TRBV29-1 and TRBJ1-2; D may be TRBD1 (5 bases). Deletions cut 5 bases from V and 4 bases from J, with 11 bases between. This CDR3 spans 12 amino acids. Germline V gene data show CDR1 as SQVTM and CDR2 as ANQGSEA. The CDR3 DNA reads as TGCAGCGTTCAGAGCGACAGCTATGGCTACACCTTC. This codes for CSVQSDSYGYTF. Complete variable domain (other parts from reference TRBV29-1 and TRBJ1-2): SAVISQKPSRDICQRGTSLTIQCQVDSQVTMMFWYRQQPGQSLTLIATANQGSEATYESGFVIDKFPISRPNLTFSTLTVSNMSPEDSSIYLCSVQSDSYGYTFGSGTRLTVV.

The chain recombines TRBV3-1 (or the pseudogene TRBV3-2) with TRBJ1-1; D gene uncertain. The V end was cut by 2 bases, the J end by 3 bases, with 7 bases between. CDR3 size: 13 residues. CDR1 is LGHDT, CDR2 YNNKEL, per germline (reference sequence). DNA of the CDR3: TGTGCCAGCAGCCAAACTGACTACACTGAAGCTTTCTTT. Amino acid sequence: CASSQTDYTEAFF.

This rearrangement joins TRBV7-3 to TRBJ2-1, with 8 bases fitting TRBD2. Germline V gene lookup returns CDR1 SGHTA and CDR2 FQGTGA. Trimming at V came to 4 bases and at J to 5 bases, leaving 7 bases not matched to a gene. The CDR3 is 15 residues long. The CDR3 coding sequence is TGTGCCAGCAGCTCCGAACTAGCGGCGAACAATGAGCAGTTCTTC. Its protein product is CASSSELAANNEQFF.

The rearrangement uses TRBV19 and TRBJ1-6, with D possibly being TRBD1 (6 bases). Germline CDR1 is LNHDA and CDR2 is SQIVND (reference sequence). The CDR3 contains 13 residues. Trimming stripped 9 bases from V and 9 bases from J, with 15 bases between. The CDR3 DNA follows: TGTGCCAGCGCCTCTACAGGGCCTTCACCCCTCCACTTT. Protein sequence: CASASTGPSPLHF.

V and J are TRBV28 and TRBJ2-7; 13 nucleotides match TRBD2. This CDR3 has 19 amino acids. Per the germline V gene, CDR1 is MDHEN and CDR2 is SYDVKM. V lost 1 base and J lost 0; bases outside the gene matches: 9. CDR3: CASSLSKGLAGKHSYEQYF. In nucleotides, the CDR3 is TGTGCCAGCAGTTTATCTAAGGGACTAGCGGGGAAGCACTCCTACGAGCAGTACTTC.

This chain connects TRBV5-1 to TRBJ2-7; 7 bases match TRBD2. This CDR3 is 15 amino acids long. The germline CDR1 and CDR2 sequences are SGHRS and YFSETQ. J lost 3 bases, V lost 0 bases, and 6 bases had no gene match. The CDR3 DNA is TGCGCCAGCAGCTTGGCCTCGCGGGAGATCTACGAGCAGTACTTC. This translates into CASSLASREIYEQYF.

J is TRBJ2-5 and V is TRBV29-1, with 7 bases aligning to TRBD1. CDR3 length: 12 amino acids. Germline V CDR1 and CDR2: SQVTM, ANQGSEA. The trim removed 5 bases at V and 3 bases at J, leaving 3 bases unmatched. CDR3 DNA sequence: TGCAGCGTTCTCAGGGGGAAAGAGACCCAGTACTTC. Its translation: CSVLRGKETQYF.

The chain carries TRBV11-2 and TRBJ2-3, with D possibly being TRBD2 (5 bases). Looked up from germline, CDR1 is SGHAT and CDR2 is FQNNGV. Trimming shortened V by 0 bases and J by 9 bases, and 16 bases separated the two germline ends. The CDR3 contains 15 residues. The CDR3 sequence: CASSLDVGSWETQYF. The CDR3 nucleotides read TGTGCCAGCAGCTTAGACGTGGGGAGTTGGGAAACGCAGTATTTT.